This T cell receptor (beta chain) was profiled in a study of T cell clones after liver transplantation. CDR1 is MDHEN, CDR2 SYDVKM, per germline. V was trimmed by 6 bases and J by 7 bases, leaving 13 bases between them. The length of the CDR3 is 12 residues. Clones were read by immunoSEQ multiplex PCR, and TCRdb kept only the in-frame ones, dropping some. The sample yields tens of thousands of clones, around 90% seen once. The source was CD4+ T cells from blood, collected before liver transplant. This chain uses TRBV28 with TRBJ2-7; weak D call: TRBD2 (5 bases). The sequence was collected from a human donor who received a liver transplant. CDR3 sequence (DNA): TGTGCCAGCAGGCGGGCCCCCGGGGAGCAGTACTTC. It codes for CASRRAPGEQYF.